A selection of T cell receptor beta chains follows, all from one sample in a study of cytomegalovirus exposure and HLA in healthy donors. Data came from immunoSEQ multiplex PCR; TCRdb stores just in-frame clones and leaves some out. Of fewer than 200,000 clones in the sample, roughly four fifths are singletons; the top ten hold over 1.2%. The sequencing sample was made of PBMCs. The origin of the receptors is a man in his sixties in good health and CMV-seronegative. The CDR3 runs from the conserved cysteine through the conserved F or W. The D gene is left open where the match is weak. Expanded clones are given a class, and other clones once, few, many or no size at all.

>few|TRBJ2-2|TRBV7-3|.
CASSLFGPGTGELFF
TGTGCCAGCAGCTTATTTGGTCCCGGCACCGGGGAGCTGTTTTTT
>.|TRBJ2-7|TRBV18|TRBD1
CASSLQVRTGDEQYF
TGTGCCAGCTCCCTCCAAGTACGGACAGGGGACGAGCAGTACTTC
>.|TRBJ1-1|TRBV6-5|TRBD1
CASSRWRGLRTEAFF
TGTGCCAGCAGCCGTTGGAGGGGGCTTAGGACTGAAGCTTTCTTT
>.|TRBJ1-3|TRBV18|.
CASSPPNSQTHSGNTIYF
TGTGCCAGCTCACCACCGAATAGCCAGACGCACTCTGGAAACACCATATATTTT
>few|TRBJ2-2|TRBV5-1|.
CASSVQGGTTGELFF
TGCGCCAGCAGCGTCCAAGGCGGGACGACCGGGGAGCTGTTTTTT
>few|TRBJ1-3|TRBV28|TRBD1
CASSLGTGSGNTIYF
TGTGCCAGCAGTTTAGGGACAGGTAGTGGAAACACCATATATTTT
>.|TRBJ2-1|TRBV7-9|TRBD2
CSSSLATSGNSSYNEQFF
TGTTCCAGCAGCTTAGCGACTAGCGGGAACAGCTCCTACAATGAGCAGTTCTTC
>.|TRBJ2-5|TRBV20-1|.
CSAREGRSEYF
TGCAGTGCTAGAGAAGGCAGGTCGGAGTACTTC
>.|TRBJ1-2|TRBV6-6|TRBD1
CASNLQGARGYTF
TGTGCCAGCAACCTACAGGGGGCGCGAGGCTACACCTTC
>.|TRBJ2-5|TRBV5-6|TRBD2
CASSLGLASETQYF
TGTGCCAGCAGCTTGGGACTAGCGTCCGAGACCCAGTACTTC
>.|TRBJ1-6|TRBV19|.
CASSILAGTYNSPLHF
TGTGCCAGTAGTATATTGGCCGGGACCTATAATTCACCCCTCCACTTT
>few|TRBJ2-2|TRBV11-2|.
CASSSLSGDGGELFF
TGTGCCAGCAGCTCGTTATCAGGGGATGGCGGGGAGCTGTTTTTT
>few|TRBJ1-2|TRBV4-1|.
CASSQDQHVNYGYTF
TGCGCCAGCAGCCAAGATCAACATGTTAACTATGGCTACACCTTC
>.|TRBJ1-4|TRBV9|.
CASSASPGREKLFF
TGTGCCAGCAGCGCGAGTCCAGGGCGGGAAAAACTGTTTTTT
>once|TRBJ2-1|TRBV18|.
CASSLSTNYNEQFF
TGTGCCAGCTCACTTAGCACTAACTACAATGAGCAGTTCTTC
>.|TRBJ2-1|TRBV15|.
CATSRDPGSYNEQFF
TGTGCCACCAGCAGAGATCCCGGGTCCTACAATGAGCAGTTCTTC
>.|TRBJ1-6|TRBV7-2|.
CASSSTQGSVSPLHF
TGTGCCAGCAGCTCGACACAGGGTTCTGTTTCACCCCTCCACTTT
>.|TRBJ1-4|TRBV19|TRBD1
CASSIAGGHEKLFF
TGTGCCAGTAGTATAGCAGGGGGCCATGAAAAACTGTTTTTT
>.|TRBJ2-3|TRBV7-8|TRBD2
CASSLARGGNPTDTQYF
TGTGCCAGCAGCTTAGCGCGCGGGGGGAATCCGACAGATACGCAGTATTTT
>.|TRBJ2-7|TRBV28|.
CASRPQGRGAYEQYF
TGTGCCAGCAGGCCACAGGGTCGAGGGGCCTACGAGCAGTACTTC
>.|TRBJ1-2|TRBV28|.
CASSLFLYGYTF
TGTGCCAGCAGTTTGTTCCTCTATGGCTACACCTTC
>.|TRBJ2-1|TRBV27|TRBD2
CASSLWSGRASGEQFF
TGTGCCAGCAGTTTATGGAGCGGGAGGGCCTCTGGAGAGCAGTTCTTC
>.|TRBJ2-2|TRBV10-2|.
CASSEGLPARELFF
TGCGCCAGCAGTGAGGGACTCCCCGCACGGGAGCTGTTTTTT
>.|TRBJ2-1|TRBV19|TRBD2
CATWGGGSYNEQFF
TGTGCCACCTGGGGCGGGGGTTCCTACAATGAGCAGTTCTTC
>.|TRBJ1-2|TRBV5-4|TRBD1
CASSLAQGARLGYTF
TGTGCCAGCAGCTTGGCTCAGGGGGCTCGCTTAGGCTACACCTTC
>few|TRBJ2-7|TRBV10-3|TRBD2
CAISGSGRVYSEQYF
TGTGCCATCAGTGGTAGCGGGAGGGTTTATTCCGAGCAGTACTTC
>.|TRBJ2-2|TRBV5-1|.
CASSLVVGGNTGELFF
TGCGCCAGCAGCTTGGTAGTAGGGGGGAACACCGGGGAGCTGTTTTTT
>.|TRBJ2-4|TRBV6-1|TRBD1
CASSTGGLAKNIQYF
TGTGCCAGCAGCACAGGGGGCTTAGCCAAAAACATTCAGTACTTC
>few|TRBJ1-2|TRBV25-1|.
CASSGRTSGGYTF
TGTGCCAGCAGTGGGCGGACCAGCGGCGGCTACACCTTC
>.|TRBJ2-3|TRBV7-2|TRBD1
CASSPQQGASDTQYF
TGTGCCAGCAGTCCCCAACAGGGGGCGTCAGATACGCAGTATTTT
>.|TRBJ2-6|TRBV9|.
CASSVGGSGANVLTF
TGTGCCAGCAGCGTAGGCGGCTCTGGGGCCAACGTCCTGACTTTC
>.|TRBJ2-3|TRBV5-3|TRBD2
CARRLSGRANPDTQYF
TGTGCCAGAAGACTTAGCGGGAGGGCCAACCCAGATACGCAGTATTTT
>.|TRBJ2-5|TRBV6-1|.
CASSELSEETQYF
TGTGCCAGCAGTGAACTGTCCGAGGAGACCCAGTACTTC
>.|TRBJ2-7|TRBV6-1|.
CASSTTGHSYEQYF
TGTGCCAGCAGCACAACAGGGCACTCCTACGAGCAGTACTTC
>once|TRBJ2-2|TRBV6-6|TRBD1
CASSAPGQGSGELFF
TGTGCCAGCAGTGCCCCGGGACAGGGCTCCGGGGAGCTGTTTTTT
>once|TRBJ2-7|TRBV6-5|.
CASKQEAAYEQYF
TGTGCCAGCAAGCAAGAGGCGGCCTACGAGCAGTACTTC